These T cell receptor beta chains were read from a single sample in a study of T cells after yellow fever vaccination. TCRdb re-derived calls from the 5' RACE reads in MiXCR, one entry per CDR3 protein. The table includes some 500,000 distinct CDR3 sequences, approximately 15% detected once. The sample in question was PBMCs, obtained on the day of the yellow fever booster vaccination. Source of these receptors: a young man who received the YFV17D yellow fever vaccine. The CDR3 runs from the conserved cysteine through the conserved F or W. A D gene is named only where the DNA matches it firmly. Some rows have no size entry. The others give once, few or many, or a class for an expanded clone.

>TRBJ2-7|TRBV12-3/TRBV12-4|NA|NA
TGTGCCAGCAGTCCCCCCGGGACACCATACGAGCAGTACTTC
CASSPPGTPYEQYF
>TRBJ2-7|TRBV20-1|NA|few
TGCAGTGCTAGAGATACAGGGCGCTACGAGCAGTACTTC
CSARDTGRYEQYF
>TRBJ2-7|TRBV2|TRBD2|few
TGTGCCAGCACTGAAATATTGGGACTAGGCTACGAGCAGTACTTC
CASTEILGLGYEQYF
>TRBJ2-3|TRBV12-3/TRBV12-4|TRBD2|NA
TGTGCCAGCAGTTTGGGGCTAGCGGGTCCAGATACGCAGTATTTT
CASSLGLAGPDTQYF
>TRBJ2-3|TRBV5-1|NA|few
TGCGCCAGCAGCTTGGCCGGAAGGACCGCTAGCACAGATACGCAGTATTTT
CASSLAGRTASTDTQYF
>TRBJ2-7|TRBV28|TRBD1|NA
TGTGCCAGCAGTTCATCAGGGGGTTTCTCCTACGAGCAGTACTTC
CASSSSGGFSYEQYF
>TRBJ1-1|TRBV19|NA|few
TGTGCCAGCCTACTGAACGTAGGGGGGAACACTGAAGCTTTCTTT
CASLLNVGGNTEAFF
>TRBJ1-2|TRBV28|NA|NA
TGTGCCAGCAGAAACCCGGCTGGCTATGGCTACACCTTC
CASRNPAGYGYTF
>TRBJ2-7|TRBV5-1|NA|few
TGCGCCAGCAGCTTCGGACCGCATTCCTACGAGCAGTACTTC
CASSFGPHSYEQYF
>TRBJ2-3|TRBV20-1|NA|NA
TGCTGTGCTAAAGGGGGGGAACCCGTCGGGACAGATACGCAGTATTTT
CCAKGGEPVGTDTQYF
>TRBJ2-3|TRBV15|TRBD2|few
TGTGCCACCAGCAGAAAGGTGGCGGGAGGCACAGATACGCAGTATTTT
CATSRKVAGGTDTQYF
>TRBJ2-7|TRBV25-1|NA|few
TGTGCCAGCAGCTCCTATTTCCCCCGGGACGATAACTACGAGCAGTACTTC
CASSSYFPRDDNYEQYF
>TRBJ1-5|TRBV12-3/TRBV12-4|TRBD1|few
TGTGCCAGCGGGGGGTGGGGGACAGGGGATCAGCCCCAGCATTTT
CASGGWGTGDQPQHF
>TRBJ2-7|TRBV7-3|NA|few
TGTGCCAGCAGCCCGCCTACAGGGACGGTCTACGAGCAGTACTTC
CASSPPTGTVYEQYF
>TRBJ1-1|TRBV12-3/TRBV12-4|NA|NA
TGTGCCAGCACTACCCCCACCCCAGGGTATGAAGCTTTCTTT
CASTTPTPGYEAFF
>TRBJ2-1|TRBV5-1|NA|many
TGCGCCAGCAGCGTCAGCTCGAATGAGCAGTTCTTC
CASSVSSNEQFF
>TRBJ2-7|TRBV20-1|TRBD2|many
TGCAGTGCTCCGACTAGCGGGAGCTCCTACGAGCAGTACTTC
CSAPTSGSSYEQYF
>TRBJ1-2|TRBV5-1|NA|NA
TGCGCCAGCAGCGTGACAGCTAACTATGGCTACACCTTC
CASSVTANYGYTF
>TRBJ2-3|TRBV5-6|TRBD1|many
TGTGCCAGCAGCTTGCGAGGGGGCGCAGATACGCAGTATTTT
CASSLRGGADTQYF
>TRBJ1-1|TRBV27|NA|few
TGTGCCAGCAGTTTAGAGGGGCTCCTCTCCGAAGCTTTCTTT
CASSLEGLLSEAFF
>TRBJ2-1|TRBV7-3|NA|NA
TGTGCCAGCAGCACTAGGGGGGGGGTTACCTACAATGAGCAGTTCTTC
CASSTRGGVTYNEQFF
>TRBJ2-2|TRBV12-3/TRBV12-4|TRBD2|NA
TGTGCCAGCCGGGGCGAAGCGGGAGCGAACACCGGGGAGCTGTTTTTT
CASRGEAGANTGELFF
>TRBJ2-1|TRBV2|TRBD2|NA
TGTGCCAGCAGTGTGGGCGGGAGAATGGGTGAGCAGTTCTTC
CASSVGGRMGEQFF
>TRBJ1-5|TRBV6-5|NA|NA
TGTGCCAGCAGTTCCTTCAGGGATCAGCCCCAGCATTTT
CASSSFRDQPQHF
>TRBJ1-2|TRBV4-3|NA|few
TGCGCCAGCAGCCAAGATTCGGGGATAGCTAACTATGGCTACACCTTC
CASSQDSGIANYGYTF
>TRBJ2-3|TRBV6-7|NA|NA
TGTGCCAGCAGTTACTCGAGGGGGACGGAAAGCACAGATACGCAGTATTTT
CASSYSRGTESTDTQYF
>TRBJ2-7|TRBV6-5|NA|NA
TGTGCCAGCAGTAACCTCCCTGGCCACGAGCAGTACTTC
CASSNLPGHEQYF
>TRBJ2-4|TRBV6-2/TRBV6-3|NA|few
TGTGCCAGCGAGGGAGACTTAGCCAAAAACATTCAGTACTTC
CASEGDLAKNIQYF
>TRBJ2-6|TRBV30|NA|few
TGTGCCTGGAGTGTACCCTCGCCTGGGGCCAACGTCCTGACTTTC
CAWSVPSPGANVLTF
>TRBJ1-2|TRBV7-9|NA|few
TGTGCCAGCAGCTTGGACAGTTTGAAAGGCTACACCTTC
CASSLDSLKGYTF
>TRBJ2-3|TRBV10-3|TRBD2|few
TGTGCCATCAGGGGGACTAGCGGTACTCCTGATACGCAGTATTTT
CAIRGTSGTPDTQYF
>TRBJ2-5|TRBV12-3/TRBV12-4|NA|many
TGTGCCAGCAGTTTAGTAGTAGGGGAGACCCAGTACTTC
CASSLVVGETQYF